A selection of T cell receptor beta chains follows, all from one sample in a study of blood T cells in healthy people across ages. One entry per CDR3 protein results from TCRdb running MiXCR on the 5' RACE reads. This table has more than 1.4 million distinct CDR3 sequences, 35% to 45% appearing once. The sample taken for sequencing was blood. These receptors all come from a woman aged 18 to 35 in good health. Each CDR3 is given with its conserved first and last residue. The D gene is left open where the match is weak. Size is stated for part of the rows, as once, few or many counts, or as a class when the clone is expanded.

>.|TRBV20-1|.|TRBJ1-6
TGCAGTGCGCTGAGTGACACGAGCTCCTATAATTCACCCCTCCACTTT
CSALSDTSSYNSPLHF
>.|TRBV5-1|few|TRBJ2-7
TGCGCCAGCAGCTCAGTCGGGGGACCCTCCAATGAGCAGTACTTC
CASSSVGGPSNEQYF
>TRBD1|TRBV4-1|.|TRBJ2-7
TGCGCCAGCAGCCAGCGACAGGGAACCTACGAGCAGTACTTC
CASSQRQGTYEQYF
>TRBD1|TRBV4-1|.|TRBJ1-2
TGCGCCAGCAGCCCAGGGACAGGGGCGGTGGTCTATGGCTACACCTTC
CASSPGTGAVVYGYTF
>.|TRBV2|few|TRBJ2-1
TGTGCCAGCAGGACCAGGGGGGGCAAGCAGTTCTTC
CASRTRGGKQFF
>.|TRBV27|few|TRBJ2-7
TGTGCCAGCAGTTTATGGGCAAGTTACGAGCAGTACTTC
CASSLWASYEQYF
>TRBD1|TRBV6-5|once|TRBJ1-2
TGTGCCAGCACCCAGGGGGCGCCGTCCATCTATGGCTACACCTTC
CASTQGAPSIYGYTF
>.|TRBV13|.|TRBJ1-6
TGTGCCAGCAGCTTCCAGGGCGAGCGCCTTAATTCACCCCTCCACTTT
CASSFQGERLNSPLHF
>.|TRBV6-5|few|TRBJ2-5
TGTGCCAGCAGCCTGGACGGTACAGAGACCCAGTACTTC
CASSLDGTETQYF
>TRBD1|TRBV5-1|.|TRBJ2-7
TGCGCCAGCAGCATAGGGACAGCCCAATTGGATGAGCAGTACTTC
CASSIGTAQLDEQYF
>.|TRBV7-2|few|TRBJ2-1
TGTGCCAGCAGCCTCGCGCCCACCTCCTACAATGAGCAGTTCTTC
CASSLAPTSYNEQFF
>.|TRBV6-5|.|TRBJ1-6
TGTGCCAGCAGCTACGAAAGACAACCCAGAACACCCCTCCACTTT
CASSYERQPRTPLHF
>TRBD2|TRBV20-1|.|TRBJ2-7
TGCAGTGCTATAGACGCCGGGAGGCCTTCCTACAATGAGCAGTACTTC
CSAIDAGRPSYNEQYF
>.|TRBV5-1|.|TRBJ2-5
TGCGCCAGCAGAAAGGGAGGAGAAGAGACCCAGTACTTC
CASRKGGEETQYF
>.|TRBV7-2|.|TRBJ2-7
TGCGCCAGTCGCCGCCGCGCCGCTGCCCCCATCGAGTACTTC
CASRRRAAAPIEYF
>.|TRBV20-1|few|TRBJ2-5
TGCAGTGCTAGAGATAGCAGGAAACAAGAGACCCAGTACTTC
CSARDSRKQETQYF
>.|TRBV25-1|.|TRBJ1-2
TGTGCCAGCAGTGAATCTTTTCCGGGTTATGGCTACACCTTC
CASSESFPGYGYTF
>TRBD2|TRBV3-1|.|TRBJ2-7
TGTGCCAGCAGCCAGATAGCGGGATTTGGGTACGAGCAGTACTTC
CASSQIAGFGYEQYF
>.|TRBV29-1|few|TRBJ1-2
TGCAGCGTTGAAACGGATGGCTACACCTTC
CSVETDGYTF
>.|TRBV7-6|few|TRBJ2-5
TGTGCCAGCAGCTTAATCCCCCAACAGAACCGACAAGAGACCCAGTACTTC
CASSLIPQQNRQETQYF
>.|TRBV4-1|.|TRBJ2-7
TGCGCCAGCAGCCAAGAATTGAGGGGCGACTCCTACGAGCAGTACTTC
CASSQELRGDSYEQYF
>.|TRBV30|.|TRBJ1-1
TGTGCCTGGACCAAGGCACAGACTGAAGCTTTCTTT
CAWTKAQTEAFF
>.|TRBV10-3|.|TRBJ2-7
TGTGCCATCAGTCCCCGGCTAGACTCCTACGAGCAGTACTTC
CAISPRLDSYEQYF
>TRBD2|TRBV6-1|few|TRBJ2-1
TGTGCCAGCAGTGAATGGGGGGGGGCCTACAATGAGCAGTTCTTC
CASSEWGGAYNEQFF
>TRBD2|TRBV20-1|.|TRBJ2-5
TGCAGTGCTAGTAAACCCGGGACTAGCGGGAGTTCGGGGACCCAGTACTTC
CSASKPGTSGSSGTQYF
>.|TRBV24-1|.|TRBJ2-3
TGTGCCACCAAGTCTGGAGCGGAGGGCTTCTGCACAGATACGCAGTATTTT
CATKSGAEGFCTDTQYF
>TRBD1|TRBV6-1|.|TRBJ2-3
TGTGCCAGCACCGACCCCGGACAGGGTGAAGATACGCAGTATTTT
CASTDPGQGEDTQYF
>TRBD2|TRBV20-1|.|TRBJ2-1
TGCGGTGGTCTAGCGGGGAACAATGAGCAGTTCTTC
CGGLAGNNEQFF
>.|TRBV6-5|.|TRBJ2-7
TGTGCCAGCAGTCCCGGACGGGGTAGCGAGCAGTACTTC
CASSPGRGSEQYF
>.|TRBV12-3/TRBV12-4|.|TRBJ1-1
TGTGCCAGCAGTGCGGGACTTGCTACTGAAGCTTTCTTT
CASSAGLATEAFF